This T cell receptor (beta chain) was sequenced for a study of blood T cells in healthy people across ages. For the second PCR, which ran for about 6 to 11 cycles, a sample-barcoded 5' primer and a J-beta primer mix were used. Each cDNA molecule, via a template-switch adaptor with 12 random nucleotides, was tagged. TCRdb analysed the 5' RACE reads with MiXCR anew, one entry per CDR3 protein. Here the sample spans about a million distinct CDR3 sequences, roughly 47% being singletons. The CDR3 is 14 residues long. The germline V gene encodes CDR1 ENHRY and CDR2 SYGVKD. Unmatched junction bases numbered 7, after V lost 9 bases and J lost 2 bases.

The source is an older woman in good health. The chain links TRBV10-3 to TRBJ2-5; 9 bases agree with TRBD1. Sequenced: blood. The CDR3 is CAIRTGETQETQYF. The DNA for the CDR3 is TGTGCCATAAGGACAGGGGAGACTCAAGAGACCCAGTACTTC.